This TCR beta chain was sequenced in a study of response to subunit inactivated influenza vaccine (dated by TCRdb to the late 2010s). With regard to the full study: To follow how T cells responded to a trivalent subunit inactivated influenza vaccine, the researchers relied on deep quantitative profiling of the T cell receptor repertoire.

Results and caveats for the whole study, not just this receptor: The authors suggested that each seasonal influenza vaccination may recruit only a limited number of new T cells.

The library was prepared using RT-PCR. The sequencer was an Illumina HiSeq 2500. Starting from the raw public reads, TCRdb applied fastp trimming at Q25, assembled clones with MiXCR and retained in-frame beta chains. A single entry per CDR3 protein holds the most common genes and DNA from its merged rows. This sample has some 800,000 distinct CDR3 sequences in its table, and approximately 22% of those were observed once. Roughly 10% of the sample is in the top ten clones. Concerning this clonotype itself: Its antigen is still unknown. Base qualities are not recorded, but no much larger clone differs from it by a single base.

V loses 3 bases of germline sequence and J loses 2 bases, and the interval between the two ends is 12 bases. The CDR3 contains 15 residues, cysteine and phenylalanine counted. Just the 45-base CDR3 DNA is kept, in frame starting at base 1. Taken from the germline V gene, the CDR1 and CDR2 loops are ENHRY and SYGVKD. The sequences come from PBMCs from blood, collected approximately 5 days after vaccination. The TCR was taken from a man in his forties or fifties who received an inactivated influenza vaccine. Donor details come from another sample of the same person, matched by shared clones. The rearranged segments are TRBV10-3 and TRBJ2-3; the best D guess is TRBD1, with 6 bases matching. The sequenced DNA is TGTGCCATCAGTGACAGGGGTTTAGACACAGATACGCAGTATTTT. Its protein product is CAISDRGLDTDTQYF.